Included here is one T cell receptor beta chain sequence, with context. This sample is part of a study of blood T cell repertoires in COVID-19. Study as a whole: T cells, B-cell-depleted T cells, or PBMCs supplied cDNA or gDNA.

Produced via immunoSEQ multiplex PCR; TCRdb's table is partial and in-frame only. Among almost 300,000 clones listed, 85% to 90% were seen once. The CDR3 is 16 residues long. V was cut by 6 bases and J by 10 bases, with 24 bases left in between. Germline V lookup: CDR1 MDHEN, CDR2 SYDVKM. The sequencing input was peripheral blood. This clonotype was obtained from a man aged 70 or older with acute or convalescent COVID-19. The gene calls are TRBV28 and TRBJ1-4, with a tentative D call TRBD1 (5 bases). The CDR3 coding sequence is TGTGCCAGCAGAACCGGGCCACTCACCTCCGGGGGAAAACTGTTTTTT. It encodes CASRTGPLTSGGKLFF.